The T cell receptor (beta chain) described here comes from a study of OX40 agonist ivuxolimab in advanced cancers. Study-wide background: Patients enrolled in dose escalation were diagnosed with hepatocellular carcinoma, melanoma, renal cell or head and neck cancer.

Clones were sequenced by immunoSEQ multiplex PCR, and TCRdb holds only the in-frame ones, with some missing. The data contain about 32,000 clones, 84% of them singletons. A remark on this clone: The antigen is not known.

Sampling times: baseline, cycle 4 day 1, cycle 7 day 1. Study findings and constraints: Certain nonresponders likewise exhibited a low normalized T-cell clonal expansion.

The CDR3 spans 15 residues. Trimming stripped 2 bases from V and 7 bases from J, with 16 bases between. CDR1 SGDLS and CDR2 YYNGEE come from the germline V gene. The V gene is TRBV9, the J gene TRBJ1-5, with D unclear. Here the sequenced sample was CD4+ or CD8+ T cells sorted from blood, taken in a trial of the OX40 agonist ivuxolimab. The source is an adult with an advanced solid tumor such as melanoma, head and neck, liver or kidney cancer. The CDR3 bases are TGTGCCAGCAGCGTCGGACCGACGGCTGGGCAGCCCCAGCATTTT. It codes for CASSVGPTAGQPQHF.